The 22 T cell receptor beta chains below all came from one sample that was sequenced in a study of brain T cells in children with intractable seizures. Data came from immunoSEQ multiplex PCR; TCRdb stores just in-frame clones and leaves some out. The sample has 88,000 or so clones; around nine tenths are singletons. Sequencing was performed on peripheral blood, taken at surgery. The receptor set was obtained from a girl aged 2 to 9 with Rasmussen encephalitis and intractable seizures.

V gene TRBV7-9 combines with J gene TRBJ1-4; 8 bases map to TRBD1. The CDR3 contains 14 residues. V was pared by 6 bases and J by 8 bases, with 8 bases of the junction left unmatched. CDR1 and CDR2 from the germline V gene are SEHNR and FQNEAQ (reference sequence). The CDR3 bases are TGTGCCAGCAGGACGACAGGGGCGGGGGAAAAACTGTTTTTT. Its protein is CASRTTGAGEKLFF.

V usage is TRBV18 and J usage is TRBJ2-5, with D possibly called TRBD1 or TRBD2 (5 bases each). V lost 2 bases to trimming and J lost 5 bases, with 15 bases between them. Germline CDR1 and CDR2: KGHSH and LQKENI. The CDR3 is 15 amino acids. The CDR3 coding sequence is TGTGCCAGCTCACCAGGGACGTCTACCGGGGAGACCCAGTACTTC. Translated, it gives CASSPGTSTGETQYF.

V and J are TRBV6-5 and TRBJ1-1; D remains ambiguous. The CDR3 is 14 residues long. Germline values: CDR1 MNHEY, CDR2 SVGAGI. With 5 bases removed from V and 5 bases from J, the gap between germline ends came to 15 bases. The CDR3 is CASSPKVVSTEAFF. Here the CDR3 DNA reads TGTGCCAGCAGTCCTAAAGTCGTAAGTACTGAAGCTTTCTTT.

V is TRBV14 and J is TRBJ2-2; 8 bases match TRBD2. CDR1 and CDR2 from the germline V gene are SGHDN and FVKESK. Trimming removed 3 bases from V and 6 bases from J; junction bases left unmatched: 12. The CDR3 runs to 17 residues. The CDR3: CASSHFSPSGSAGELFF. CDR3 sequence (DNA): TGTGCCAGCAGCCATTTCTCCCCCAGCGGGAGCGCCGGGGAGCTGTTTTTT.

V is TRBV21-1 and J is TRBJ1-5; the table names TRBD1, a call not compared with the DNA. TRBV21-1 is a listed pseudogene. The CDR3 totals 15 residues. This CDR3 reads CASRDRGGGNQPQHF. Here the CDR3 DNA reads TGTGCCAGCAGGGACAGGGGAGGTGGCAATCAGCCCCAGCATTTT.

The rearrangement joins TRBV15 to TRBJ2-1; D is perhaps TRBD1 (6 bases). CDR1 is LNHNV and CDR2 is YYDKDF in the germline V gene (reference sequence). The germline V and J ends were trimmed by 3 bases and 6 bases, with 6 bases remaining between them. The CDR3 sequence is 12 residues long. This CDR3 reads CATSRDSNEQFF. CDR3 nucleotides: TGTGCCACCAGCAGGGACAGCAATGAGCAGTTCTTC.

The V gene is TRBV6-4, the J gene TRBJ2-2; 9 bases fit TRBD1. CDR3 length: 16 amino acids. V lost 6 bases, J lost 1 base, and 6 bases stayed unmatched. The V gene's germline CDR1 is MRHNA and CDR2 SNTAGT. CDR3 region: CASRAQGQGNTGELFF. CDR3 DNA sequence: TGTGCCAGCAGAGCCCAGGGACAGGGGAACACCGGGGAGCTGTTTTTT.

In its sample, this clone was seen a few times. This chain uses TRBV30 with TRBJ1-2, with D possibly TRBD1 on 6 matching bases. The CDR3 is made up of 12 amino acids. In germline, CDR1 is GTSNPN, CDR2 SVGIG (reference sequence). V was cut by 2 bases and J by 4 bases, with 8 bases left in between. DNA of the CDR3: TGTGCCTGGAGTCTACAGGGCTATGGCTACACCTTC. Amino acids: CAWSLQGYGYTF.

CDR3 bases: TGTGCCAGCAGTTTAAGGACAGGATCGGGCTATGGCTACACCTTC. This translates into CASSLRTGSGYGYTF. V usage is TRBV28 and J usage is TRBJ1-2; 7 positions agree with TRBD1. This CDR3 contains 15 residues. In germline, CDR1 is MDHEN, CDR2 SYDVKM. Trimming removed 2 bases from V and 4 bases from J; junction bases left unmatched: 7.

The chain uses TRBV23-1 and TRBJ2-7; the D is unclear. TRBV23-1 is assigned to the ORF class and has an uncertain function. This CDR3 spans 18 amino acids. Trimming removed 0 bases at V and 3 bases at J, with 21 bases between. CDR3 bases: TGCGCCAGCAGTCAATCGCTTTTGAGTCAGCAGGTTGGCTACGAGCAGTACTTC. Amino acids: CASSQSLLSQQVGYEQYF.

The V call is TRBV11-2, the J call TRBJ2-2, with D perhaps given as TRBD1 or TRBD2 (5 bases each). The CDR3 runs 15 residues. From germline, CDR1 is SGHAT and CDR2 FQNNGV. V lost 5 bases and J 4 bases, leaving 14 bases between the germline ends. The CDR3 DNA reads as TGTGCCAGCAGCCCGTCCGGGGCAAGCACCGGGGAGCTGTTTTTT. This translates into CASSPSGASTGELFF.

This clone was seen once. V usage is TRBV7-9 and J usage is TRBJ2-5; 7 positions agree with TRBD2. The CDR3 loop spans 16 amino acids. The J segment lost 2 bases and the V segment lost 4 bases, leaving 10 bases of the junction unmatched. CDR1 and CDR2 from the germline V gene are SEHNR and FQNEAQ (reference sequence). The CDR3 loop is CASSSEGGAAQETQYF. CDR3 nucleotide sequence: TGTGCCAGCAGCTCTGAGGGAGGGGCGGCTCAAGAGACCCAGTACTTC.

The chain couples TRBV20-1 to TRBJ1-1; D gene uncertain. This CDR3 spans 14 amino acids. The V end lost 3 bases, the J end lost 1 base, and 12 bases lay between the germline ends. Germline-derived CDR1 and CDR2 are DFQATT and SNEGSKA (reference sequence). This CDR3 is CSASVIAGNTEAFF. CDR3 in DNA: TGCAGTGCTAGTGTTATTGCGGGGAACACTGAAGCTTTCTTT.

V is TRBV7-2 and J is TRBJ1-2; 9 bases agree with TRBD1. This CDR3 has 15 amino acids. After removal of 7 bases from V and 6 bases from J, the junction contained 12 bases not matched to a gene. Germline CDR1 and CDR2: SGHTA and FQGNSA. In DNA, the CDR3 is TGTGCCAGCACCCACGTGAGGGACAGGGTTCATGGCTACACCTTC. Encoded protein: CASTHVRDRVHGYTF. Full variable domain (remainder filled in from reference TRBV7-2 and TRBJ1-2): GAGVSQSPSNKVTEKGKDVELRCDPISGHTALYWYRQSLGQGLEFLIYFQGNSAPDKSGLPSDRFSAERTGGSVSTLTIQRTQQEDSAVYLCASTHVRDRVHGYTFGSGTRLTVV.

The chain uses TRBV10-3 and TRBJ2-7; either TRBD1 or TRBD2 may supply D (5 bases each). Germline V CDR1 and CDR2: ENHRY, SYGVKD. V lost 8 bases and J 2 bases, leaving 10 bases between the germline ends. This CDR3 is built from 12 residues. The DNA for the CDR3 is TGTGCCATCGGGGGAGTAACCTACGAGCAGTACTTC. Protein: CAIGGVTYEQYF.

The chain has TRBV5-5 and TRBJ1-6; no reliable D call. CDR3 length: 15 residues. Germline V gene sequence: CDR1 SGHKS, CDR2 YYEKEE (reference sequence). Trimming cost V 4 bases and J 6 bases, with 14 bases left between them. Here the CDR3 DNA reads TGTGCCAGCAGCCTGGGGAGAATGAGTAATTCACCCCTCCACTTT. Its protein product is CASSLGRMSNSPLHF.

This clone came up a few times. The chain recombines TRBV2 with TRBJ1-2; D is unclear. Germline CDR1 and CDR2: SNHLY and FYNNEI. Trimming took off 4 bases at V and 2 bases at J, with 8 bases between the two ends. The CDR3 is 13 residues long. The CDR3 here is CASSVKHNYGYTF. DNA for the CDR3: TGTGCCAGCAGTGTTAAACACAACTATGGCTACACCTTC.

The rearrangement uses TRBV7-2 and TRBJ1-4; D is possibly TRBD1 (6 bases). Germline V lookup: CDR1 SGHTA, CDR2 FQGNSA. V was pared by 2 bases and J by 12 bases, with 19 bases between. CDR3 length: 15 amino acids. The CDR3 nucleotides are TGTGCCAGCAGCTTACAGGTGGCAGGGGCAGGGGAACTGTTTTTT. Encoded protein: CASSLQVAGAGELFF.

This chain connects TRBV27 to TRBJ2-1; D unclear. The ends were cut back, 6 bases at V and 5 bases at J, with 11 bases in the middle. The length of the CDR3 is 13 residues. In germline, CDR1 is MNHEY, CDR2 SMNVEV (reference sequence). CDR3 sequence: CASRTPGNNEQFF. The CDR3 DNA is TGTGCCAGCAGGACTCCGGGTAACAATGAGCAGTTCTTC.

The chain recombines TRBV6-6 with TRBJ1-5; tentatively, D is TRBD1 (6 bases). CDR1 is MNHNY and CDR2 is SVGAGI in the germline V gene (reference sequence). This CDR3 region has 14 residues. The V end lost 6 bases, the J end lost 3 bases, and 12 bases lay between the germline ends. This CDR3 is CASSFDRSNQPQHF. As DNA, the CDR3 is TGTGCCAGCAGCTTCGACAGGTCCAATCAGCCCCAGCATTTT.

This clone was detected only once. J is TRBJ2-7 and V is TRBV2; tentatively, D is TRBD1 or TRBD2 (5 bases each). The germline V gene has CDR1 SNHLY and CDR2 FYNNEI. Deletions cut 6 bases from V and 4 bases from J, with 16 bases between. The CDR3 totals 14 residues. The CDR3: CASSLLWGTYEQYF. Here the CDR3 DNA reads TGTGCCAGCAGCCTTTTATGGGGGACGTACGAGCAGTACTTC.

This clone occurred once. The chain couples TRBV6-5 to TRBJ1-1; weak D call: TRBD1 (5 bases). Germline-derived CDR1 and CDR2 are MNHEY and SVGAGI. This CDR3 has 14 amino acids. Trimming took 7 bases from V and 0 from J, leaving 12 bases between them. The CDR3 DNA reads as TGTGCCAGCATACGGGGCGGCATGAACACTGAAGCTTTCTTT. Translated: CASIRGGMNTEAFF.